The clone carrying this T cell receptor (beta chain) came up a few times. As yet, its antigen is unknown. This entry belongs to a study of blood T cells in healthy people across ages. Overall study: In model experiments, template switching was able to capture about one barcoded beta molecule for every two T cells that were present. Study-level points and caveats: Both higher diversity and more naive CD4+ cells marked long-lived donors when set against aged donors. Unsorted PBMCs blocked a conclusive comparison of naive and antigen-experienced cells.

The donors, healthy Caucasians from Russia, were aged roughly 6 to 100. Next came a second PCR, run for about 6 to 12 cycles, which used a sample-barcoded 5' primer along with a J-beta primer mix. TCRdb fed the 5' RACE reads into MiXCR, producing one record per CDR3 protein. The sample lists approximately 850,000 distinct CDR3 sequences; around 43% were seen once. What was sequenced was blood. This TCR derives from a man between 60 and 75 years old in good health.

The CDR3, as DNA: TGTGCCAGCAGCTTGGGACAGCCCCTCGGGGATACGCAGTATTTT. It specifies CASSLGQPLGDTQYF. The chain recombines TRBV7-2 with TRBJ2-3; TRBD1 matches at 7 bases. The CDR3 loop spans 15 amino acids. The V segment lost 3 bases and the J segment 6 bases; nucleotides outside the gene matches: 9. The germline gives CDR1 SGHTA, CDR2 FQGNSA.